This T cell receptor beta chain was documented in a study of blood T cell repertoires in COVID-19. Study context: Researchers got acute and convalescent COVID-19 samples from the United States, Italy and Spain. PBMCs, B-cell-depleted T cells, or T cells provided the cDNA or gDNA that made up the material.

In the authors' methods: Using reference gene primer amplification, nucleated cell counts were estimated. TCRdb's table, derived via immunoSEQ multiplex PCR, lists solely in-frame clones and lacks some. That table is the source of V, J and clone size, and D and trimming were worked out from the DNA. The table shows 120,000 or so clones, with almost 70% occurring only once. Germline assignment: CDR1 MNHEY and CDR2 SVGEGT. Trimming left V 3 bases short and J 4 bases short, with 12 bases between. The CDR3 spans 14 residues. This receptor was identified in a woman in her 70s with acute or convalescent COVID-19. V gene TRBV6-2 or TRBV6-3 combines with J gene TRBJ1-2; D uncertain. Material: peripheral blood. DNA of the CDR3: TGTGCCAGCAGTTATTCCGGGGAGAGCTATGGCTACACCTTC. This codes for CASSYSGESYGYTF.